These 6 T cell receptor beta chains were all obtained from the same sample, sequenced in a study of blood T cell repertoires in COVID-19. Data came from immunoSEQ multiplex PCR; TCRdb stores just in-frame clones and leaves some out. This sample yields about 190,000 clones, of which about four fifths are seen a single time; 4.5% to 5.5% belongs to the top ten. Sample: peripheral blood. These receptors came from a woman in her 70s with active or convalescent COVID-19.

V usage is TRBV15 and J usage is TRBJ2-7; TRBD1 is a possible D gene (6 bases). Germline-derived CDR1 and CDR2 are LNHNV and YYDKDF (reference sequence). Trimming took off 0 bases at V and 0 bases at J, with 12 bases between the two ends. This CDR3 region has 16 residues. This chain's CDR3 is CATSRDLGTSSYEQYF. CDR3 bases: TGTGCCACCAGCAGAGATCTTGGGACAAGCTCCTACGAGCAGTACTTC.

The J gene is TRBJ1-4, the V gene TRBV5-1, with TRBD1 identical over 8 bases. The germline gives CDR1 SGHRS, CDR2 YFSETQ. V gave up 1 base and J gave up 1 base; unmatched junction bases: 0. The CDR3 totals 15 residues. The CDR3 DNA follows: TGCGCCAGCAGCTTGACAGGGGGAACTAATGAAAAACTGTTTTTT. Protein sequence: CASSLTGGTNEKLFF.

This chain uses TRBV7-9 with TRBJ2-1; the D gene is possibly TRBD1 (6 bases). V dropped 5 bases and J dropped 2 bases, with 16 bases sitting between them. The CDR3 covers 16 residues. Per the germline V gene, CDR1 is SEHNR and CDR2 is FQNEAQ (reference sequence). CDR3 nucleotides: TGTGCCAGCAGCGCCCCCCCGGGACAAACCTACAATGAGCAGTTCTTC. It yields the protein CASSAPPGQTYNEQFF.

J is TRBJ2-5 and V is TRBV5-1, with 11 bases identical to TRBD2. The CDR3 has 17 residues. The germline V gene has CDR1 SGHRS and CDR2 YFSETQ. V trimming: 4 bases; J trimming: 4 bases; junction bases outside the gene matches: 12. This CDR3 reads CASSTGGLAGGLETQYF. The CDR3 nucleotides read TGCGCCAGCAGCACCGGAGGGCTAGCGGGAGGTTTAGAGACCCAGTACTTC.

The chain uses TRBV7-8 and TRBJ2-7, with D maybe TRBD2 (6 bases). The CDR3 spans 14 residues. Trimming removed 3 bases from V and 2 bases from J, with 11 bases in between. Germline assignment: CDR1 SGHVS and CDR2 FQNEAQ. This chain's CDR3 is CASSFSGGPYEQYF. DNA of the CDR3: TGTGCCAGCAGCTTTAGCGGAGGTCCCTACGAGCAGTACTTC.

CDR3 nucleotide sequence: TGTGCCAGCAGCCGTATACCGATTTATAGCGGGAACGCAGATACGCAGTATTTT. Translating it yields CASSRIPIYSGNADTQYF. The chain has TRBV13 and TRBJ2-3, with 8 bases identical to TRBD2. Germline loops: CDR1 PRHDT, CDR2 FYEKMQ (reference sequence). The CDR3 is 18 residues long. The junction had 17 bases not matched to a gene; V was cut back by 5 bases and J by 4 bases.